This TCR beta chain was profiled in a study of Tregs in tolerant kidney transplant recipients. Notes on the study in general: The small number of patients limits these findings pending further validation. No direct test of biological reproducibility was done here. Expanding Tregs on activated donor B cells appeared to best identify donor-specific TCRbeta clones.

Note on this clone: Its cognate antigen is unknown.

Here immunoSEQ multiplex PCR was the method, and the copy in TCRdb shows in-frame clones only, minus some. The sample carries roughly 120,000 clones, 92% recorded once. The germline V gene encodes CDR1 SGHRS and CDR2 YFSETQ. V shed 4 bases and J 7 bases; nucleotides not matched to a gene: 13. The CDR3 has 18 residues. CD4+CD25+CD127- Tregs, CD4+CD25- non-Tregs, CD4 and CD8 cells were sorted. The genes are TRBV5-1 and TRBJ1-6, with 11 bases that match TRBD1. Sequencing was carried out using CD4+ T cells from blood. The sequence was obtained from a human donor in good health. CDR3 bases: TGCGCCAGCAGCATAACGGGACAGGGGGAGGGTGCGAATTCACCCCTCCACTTT. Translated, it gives CASSITGQGEGANSPLHF. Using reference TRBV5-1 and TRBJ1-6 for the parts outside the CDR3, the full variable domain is KAGVTQTPRYLIKTRGQQVTLSCSPISGHRSVSWYQQTPGQGLQFLFEYFSETQRNKGNFPGRFSGRQFSNSRSEMNVSTLELGDSALYLCASSITGQGEGANSPLHFGNGTRLTVT.